This TCR beta chain was found in a study of blood T cell repertoires in COVID-19. Assay used: immunoSEQ multiplex PCR; TCRdb lists only in-frame clones, some missing. The sample has a few hundred thousand clones, roughly 89% seen once. Participant-reported clinical history was the basis for cohort assignment. Recovered Cohort 3 donors showed two negative PCRs, clearance, or symptom resolution. V gave up 6 bases and J gave up 7 bases, with 18 bases separating them. CDR1 and CDR2 (germline): MNHEY, SVGAGI. This CDR3 is built from 15 residues. The chain is built from TRBV6-5 and TRBJ1-4; a weak D match, TRBD1 (6 bases). This clonotype originated in a woman under 30 who had recovered from COVID-19. Sequenced material: PBMCs or T cells enriched from blood (not recorded which). CDR3 coding DNA: TGTGCCAGCAGGCCGGGAGGGGGAGCAGGTGAAAAACTGTTTTTT. It codes for CASRPGGGAGEKLFF.